These 7 T cell receptor beta chains share one sample of origin, sequenced in a study of blood T cell repertoires in COVID-19. The assay was immunoSEQ multiplex PCR, and TCRdb's table has in-frame clones only and misses some. The sample consists of a few hundred thousand clones, about 86% of them appearing once. The sample consisted of peripheral blood. Every receptor here comes from a woman between 45 and 60 years old with acute or convalescent COVID-19.

This clone was seen only a few times. This sequence joins TRBV25-1 and TRBJ1-1; D perhaps matches TRBD1 (6 bases). From germline, CDR1 is MGHDK and CDR2 SYGVNS. Trimming shortened V by 10 bases and J by 5 bases, and 14 bases separated the two germline ends. This CDR3 region has 12 residues. CDR3 in amino acids: CATTGWRTEAFF. CDR3 in DNA: TGTGCCACCACAGGGTGGAGAACTGAAGCTTTCTTT.

This clone was detected a few times. The V gene is TRBV5-4, the J gene TRBJ2-1, with D unclear. Looked up from germline, CDR1 is SGHNT and CDR2 is YYREEE (reference sequence). The CDR3 is 12 amino acids. V lost 4 bases and J lost 8, with 10 bases in between. This chain's CDR3 is CASSPASDEQFF. Here the CDR3 DNA reads TGTGCCAGCAGCCCTGCGAGCGATGAGCAGTTCTTC.

The rearrangement joins TRBV4-1 to TRBJ2-1; 7 nucleotides line up with TRBD2. The germline gives CDR1 MGHRA, CDR2 YSYEKL. V dropped 0 bases and J dropped 14; count of bases not matched to a gene: 10. The CDR3 covers 14 residues. The DNA of the CDR3 is TGCGCCAGCAGCCAAGACGATTTGACGGGGGGAGAGTTCTTC. This codes for CASSQDDLTGGEFF.

The gene calls are TRBV5-6 and TRBJ2-1, with TRBD1 identical over 12 bases. V dropped 4 bases and J dropped 2; count of bases not matched to a gene: 13. The CDR3 runs to 19 residues. Germline CDR1 SGHDT, CDR2 YYEEEE. DNA of the CDR3: TGTGCCAGCAGCCCCGGGACAGGGGGCAAGGGCGGTACCTACAATGAGCAGTTCTTC. Protein: CASSPGTGGKGGTYNEQFF.

The CDR3 sequence is CASSLARIPEAFF. In nucleotides, the CDR3 is TGTGCCAGCAGTTTAGCCCGTATTCCTGAAGCTTTCTTT. V is TRBV12-3 or TRBV12-4 and J is TRBJ1-1; D not certain. The CDR3 is 13 residues long. Trimming left V 0 bases short and J 6 bases short, with 8 bases between.

A note on this clone: A junction boundary mismatches the germline segment, possibly from a read error. The gene calls are TRBV7-9 and TRBJ2-4, with D tentatively TRBD2 (6 bases). CDR3 length: 14 amino acids. CDR1 is SEHNR, CDR2 FQNEAQ, per germline (reference sequence). CDR3 sequence reads: CASSLNEGLGDFSF. CDR3 sequence (DNA): TGTGCCAGCAGCTTAAATGAGGGACTGGGGGATTTTTCCTTC.

This clone occurred a few times. This rearrangement joins TRBV6-5 to TRBJ1-2, with D maybe TRBD1 (6 bases). The germline V and J ends were trimmed by 0 bases and 8 bases, with 13 bases remaining between them. This CDR3 comprises 14 residues. CDR1 is MNHEY and CDR2 is SVGAGI in the germline V gene. The chain's CDR3 is CASSYSGRGGGYTF. DNA of the CDR3: TGTGCCAGCAGTTACTCCGGCAGGGGCGGGGGCTACACCTTC.